This entry features one T cell receptor (beta chain) sequence. What it binds is not known. These data originate in a study of cytomegalovirus exposure and HLA in healthy donors. Per the germline V gene, CDR1 is SGDLS and CDR2 is YYNGEE. Trimming removed 0 bases at V and 6 bases at J, with 15 bases between. The CDR3 is made up of 16 amino acids. General observations from the study: Among donors in an Asian-associated ancestry cluster, a later analysis reportedly found fewer N-insertions than the roughly 650-donor mean.

The primer mix had 60 Vbeta and 13 Jbeta primers. The protocol was immunoSEQ multiplex PCR, while the TCRdb copy is restricted to in-frame clones and leaves out a portion. This sample has approximately 180,000 clones; about 88% occur once, and the top ten carry roughly 1.8%. The TCR comes from a woman aged 18 to 35 in good health and CMV-seronegative. The source material was PBMCs. V is TRBV9 and J is TRBJ2-2, with D maybe TRBD2 (6 bases). The CDR3 protein is CASSVGGGTPPGELFF. The CDR3, as DNA: TGTGCCAGCAGCGTAGGCGGCGGGACCCCCCCCGGGGAGCTGTTTTTT.